A selection of T cell receptor beta chains follows, all from one sample in a study of T cell responses to AZD1222 COVID-19 vaccine. Assay: immunoSEQ multiplex PCR; the TCRdb copy retains only in-frame clones and omits some. The table shows about 140,000 clones, with about nine tenths occurring only once. The specimen was peripheral blood, collected on day 0 of AZD1222 vaccination. These receptors were obtained from an adult in good health. Each CDR3 is given with its conserved first and last residue. D genes are given only for firm matches. Not every row has a clone size; where given, it reads once, few, many or a size class.

j_call v_call d_call clone_size cdr3_nt cdr3_aa
TRBJ1-2 TRBV6-5 TRBD1 - TGTGCCAGCAGACGACAGGGGTCGCCTATGGGCTACACCTTC CASRRQGSPMGYTF
TRBJ2-1 TRBV4-1 TRBD1 - TGCGCCAGCAGCCTCCGGGACAGCGGCTACAATGAGCAGTTCTTC CASSLRDSGYNEQFF
TRBJ2-5 TRBV7-8 - - TGTGCCAGCAGCTTAGACACTAGTGAGACCCAGTACTTC CASSLDTSETQYF
TRBJ2-1 TRBV19 TRBD2 - TGTGCCAGTAGTATAGTTGGACTAGCCGACAATGAGCAGTTCTTC CASSIVGLADNEQFF
TRBJ2-5 TRBV7-9 - - TGTGCCAGCAGCCCGACGGGGGGCGGCGAGACCCAGTACTTC CASSPTGGGETQYF
TRBJ2-1 TRBV19 - - TGTGCCAGTAGTATAGGAACGGGACGAGGGAGGATTGGCAATGAGCAGTTCTTC CASSIGTGRGRIGNEQFF
TRBJ2-3 TRBV2 - - TGTGCCAGCAGTGGTTCAGCCGTCCGCACAGATACGCAGTATTTT CASSGSAVRTDTQYF
TRBJ1-2 TRBV5-5 - - TGTGCCAGCAGCTTGGGTAAGGGAGCGGCTGGCTACACCTTC CASSLGKGAAGYTF
TRBJ2-5 TRBV28 TRBD1 - TGTGCCAGCAGTCAGGACAGGGGGCCATTAGAGACCCAGTACTTC CASSQDRGPLETQYF
TRBJ2-3 TRBV19 - - TGTGCCAGTAGTATAATGGGAACAGATACGCAGTATTTT CASSIMGTDTQYF
TRBJ2-1 TRBV2 - - TGTGCCAGCAGTGGACAGCGCTCCTACAATGAGCAGTTCTTC CASSGQRSYNEQFF
TRBJ1-6 TRBV9 - - TGTGCCAGGAGCCTGAGGACAGCCATAGGTTCACCCCTCCACTTT CARSLRTAIGSPLHF
TRBJ2-5 TRBV27 TRBD1 - TGTGCCAGCAGTCACCGGACAGGGCGGTTTCGAGAGACCCAGTACTTC CASSHRTGRFRETQYF
TRBJ1-5 TRBV28 - - TGTGCCAGCAGTTTTTTGGCGTTGCCCCAGCATTTT CASSFLALPQHF
TRBJ1-3 TRBV19 - - TGTGCCAGTAGTGTGGGGGCCACACTATCTACTGGAAACACCATATATTTT CASSVGATLSTGNTIYF
TRBJ1-1 TRBV19 - - TGTGCCAGTAGTTTACAGGCGATGAACACTGAAGCTTTCTTT CASSLQAMNTEAFF
TRBJ2-5 TRBV25-1 TRBD2 - TGTGCCAGCAGTGAATTTAGCGGGGGGCGCGAGACCCAGTACTTC CASSEFSGGRETQYF
TRBJ2-7 TRBV15 TRBD1 - TGTGCCACCAGCAGAGGGACAGGGCCCAACTACGAGCAGTACTTC CATSRGTGPNYEQYF
TRBJ2-7 TRBV2 - once TGTGCCAGCAACACGGACGGTTCCTACGAGCAGTACTTC CASNTDGSYEQYF
TRBJ2-3 TRBV7-2 - - TGTGCCAGCAGCTTAGCGGGAACTAGCACAGATACGCAGTATTTT CASSLAGTSTDTQYF
TRBJ2-5 TRBV7-2 TRBD2 - TGTGCCAGCAGCTCGGGACTAGCGGGGGGGGAAGAGACCCAGTACTTC CASSSGLAGGEETQYF
TRBJ2-7 TRBV19 - - TGTGCCAGTAGTATAGATCGTTACCGTGGGTCCTTCCTCGACGAGCAGTACTTC CASSIDRYRGSFLDEQYF